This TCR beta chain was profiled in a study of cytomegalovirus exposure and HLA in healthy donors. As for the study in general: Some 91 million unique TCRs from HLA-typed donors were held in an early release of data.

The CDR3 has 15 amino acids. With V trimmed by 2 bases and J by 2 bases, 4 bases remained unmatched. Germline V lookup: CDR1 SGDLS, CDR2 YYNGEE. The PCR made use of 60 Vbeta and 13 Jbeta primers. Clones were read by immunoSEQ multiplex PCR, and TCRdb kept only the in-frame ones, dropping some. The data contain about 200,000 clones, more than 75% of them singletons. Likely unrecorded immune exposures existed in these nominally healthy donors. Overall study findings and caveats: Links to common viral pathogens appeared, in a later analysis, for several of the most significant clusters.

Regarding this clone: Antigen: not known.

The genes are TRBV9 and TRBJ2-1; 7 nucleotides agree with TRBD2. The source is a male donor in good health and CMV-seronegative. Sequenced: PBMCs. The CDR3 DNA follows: TGTGCCAGCAGCGTCCTCGGGACTACCTACAATGAGCAGTTCTTC. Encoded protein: CASSVLGTTYNEQFF.